This T cell receptor (beta chain) was observed in a study of CD8 T cells in ankylosing spondylitis. TCRdb redid the calling of the 5' RACE reads with MiXCR, one entry per CDR3 protein. The table includes 250,000 or so distinct CDR3 sequences, about 24% detected once. The CDR3 totals 16 residues. Germline V gene data show CDR1 as DFQATT and CDR2 as SNEGSKA (reference sequence). The junction had 9 bases not matched to a gene; V was cut back by 3 bases and J by 2 bases. This clonotype was seen ten or more times. The sample taken for sequencing was blood, either unsorted or a sorted T cell fraction (not recorded which). This chain connects TRBV20-1 to TRBJ1-2; TRBD1 matches at 10 bases. This TCR was sampled from a male donor with ankylosing spondylitis or in good health (not recorded which). This chain's CDR3 is CSASSQTGGYNYGYTF. DNA for the CDR3: TGCAGTGCTAGTTCTCAGACAGGGGGCTACAACTATGGCTACACCTTC.